Presented here are 20 T cell receptor beta chains from one specimen sequenced in a study of T cells of healthy individuals. TCRdb redid the calling of the 5' RACE reads with MiXCR, one entry per CDR3 protein. The sample has more than 60,000 distinct CDR3 sequences; 15% to 20% are singletons. These receptors originate from a human donor in good health.

This chain links TRBV6-5 with TRBJ2-7; D uncertain. CDR1 and CDR2 from the germline V gene are MNHEY and SVGAGI. V was trimmed by 0 bases and J by 0 bases, leaving 6 bases between them. This CDR3 has 14 residues. The chain's CDR3 is CASSYSSNSYEQYF. In DNA, the CDR3 is TGTGCCAGCAGTTACTCATCTAACTCCTACGAGCAGTACTTC.

V gene TRBV4-1 combines with J gene TRBJ2-5; no firm D call. Germline CDR1 and CDR2: MGHRA and YSYEKL. This CDR3 contains 17 residues. The V end lost 4 bases, the J end lost 4 bases, and 22 bases lay between the germline ends. The CDR3 coding sequence is TGCGCCAGCAGCCGGGGTAGTGGGCTGGAGATTGGAGAGACCCAGTACTTC. Encoded protein: CASSRGSGLEIGETQYF.

This chain connects TRBV9 to TRBJ1-4, with 7 bases that match TRBD1. Looked up from germline, CDR1 is SGDLS and CDR2 is YYNGEE. Trimming took 3 bases from V and 4 from J; bases not matched to a gene: 6. The CDR3 has 15 amino acids. The CDR3 spells CASSEEGTDNEKLFF. DNA of the CDR3: TGTGCCAGCAGCGAAGAAGGGACAGATAATGAAAAACTGTTTTTT.

This clonotype was counted a few times. The V and J genes are TRBV20-1 and TRBJ1-1; tentatively, D is TRBD1 (5 bases). Per the germline V gene, CDR1 is DFQATT and CDR2 is SNEGSKA (reference sequence). The CDR3 is made up of 14 amino acids. V was trimmed by 5 bases and J by 1 base, leaving 14 bases between them. The CDR3 here is CSAYTDRGNTEAFF. The CDR3 DNA reads as TGCAGTGCTTACACCGACAGAGGGAACACTGAAGCTTTCTTT.

The gene calls are TRBV4-1 and TRBJ1-5, with 8 bases that match TRBD1. Germline V gene sequence: CDR1 MGHRA, CDR2 YSYEKL. Trimming cost V 7 bases and J 1 base; bases outside gene matches: 6. There are 15 residues in the CDR3. CDR3 coding DNA: TGCGCCAGCACCTCATGGACAGGGAGCAATCAGCCCCAGCATTTT. Its translation: CASTSWTGSNQPQHF.

This clonotype was counted many times. CDR3 DNA sequence: TGCGCCAGCAGCTTGGACGGCCGGGGAGGAGATACGCAGTATTTT. Translated: CASSLDGRGGDTQYF. The chain carries TRBV5-1 and TRBJ2-3; tentative D call: TRBD2 (6 bases). The germline V gene has CDR1 SGHRS and CDR2 YFSETQ. Trimming took off 0 bases at V and 5 bases at J, with 13 bases between the two ends. The CDR3 runs to 15 residues.

This clonotype was detected once. V usage is TRBV7-3 and J usage is TRBJ1-6, with a tentative D call TRBD1 (6 bases). Trimming shortened V by 5 bases and J by 7 bases, and 15 bases separated the two germline ends. The CDR3 totals 15 residues. Per the germline V gene, CDR1 is SGHTA and CDR2 is FQGTGA. CDR3 coding DNA: TGTGCCAGCAGCCTATCCACAGGGAACAATTCACCCCTCCACTTT. Amino acids: CASSLSTGNNSPLHF.

This chain uses TRBV5-1 with TRBJ2-3; no firm D call. This CDR3 has 16 residues. Trimming cost V 4 bases and J 2 bases, with 17 bases left between them. The V gene's germline CDR1 is SGHRS and CDR2 YFSETQ. This chain's CDR3 is CASSQDLRPLTDTQYF. CDR3 sequence (DNA): TGCGCCAGCAGCCAGGATCTACGGCCCCTCACAGATACGCAGTATTTT.

This clonotype was picked up one time. Just one base apart from a much larger clone, this may be a read error. The V call is TRBV29-1, the J call TRBJ1-4; 7 bases agree with TRBD1. CDR3 length: 13 amino acids. Germline V gives CDR1 SQVTM, CDR2 ANQGSEA. The CDR3 loop reads CSARDSQNEKLSF. In nucleotides, the CDR3 is TGCAGCGCCCGGGACAGTCAAAATGAAAAACTGTCTTTT.

This clonotype was counted ten times or more. The chain joins TRBV28 to TRBJ1-2; no definite D call. The germline V and J ends were trimmed by 2 bases and 8 bases, with 9 bases remaining between them. CDR1 and CDR2 from the germline V gene are MDHEN and SYDVKM. The CDR3 is 12 residues long. The CDR3 nucleotides read TGTGCCAGCAGTTTAGTGGCCGCGGGCTACACCTTC. Residues: CASSLVAAGYTF.

This clonotype was recorded many times. The chain carries TRBV12-3 or TRBV12-4 and TRBJ1-3; D unclear. Trimming left V 4 bases short and J 2 bases short, with 9 bases between. The CDR3 sequence is 14 residues long. The CDR3 nucleotides read TGTGCCAGCAGTTACATGACGGCTGGAAACACCATATATTTT. Its protein product is CASSYMTAGNTIYF.

The chain is built from TRBV2 and TRBJ2-1, with 8 bases matching TRBD2. V shed 6 bases, J shed 9 bases, and the junction held 16 bases outside the gene matches. This CDR3 comprises 16 residues. The germline gives CDR1 SNHLY, CDR2 FYNNEI. As DNA, the CDR3 is TGTGCCAGCAGCAACCGGGTGGGACTAGGACCTTCTGAGCAGTTCTTC. This sequence encodes CASSNRVGLGPSEQFF.

This clonotype has a count of ten or more. The CDR3 loop is CASRTTGTRNTGELFF. CDR3 DNA sequence: TGCGCCAGCAGGACGACCGGGACCAGAAACACCGGGGAGCTGTTTTTT. This sequence joins TRBV5-1 and TRBJ2-2; D is tentatively TRBD1 or TRBD2 (5 bases each). The V and J ends lost 5 bases and 2 bases respectively, with 16 bases between them. Germline CDR1 reads SGHRS; CDR2 reads YFSETQ. The CDR3 loop spans 16 amino acids.

The chain has TRBV29-1 and TRBJ2-7; 7 bases match TRBD2. The CDR3 extends over 12 amino acids. Germline V gives CDR1 SQVTM, CDR2 ANQGSEA. V lost 5 bases, J lost 4 bases, and 5 bases stayed unmatched. This chain's CDR3 is CSVRGESYEQYF. In nucleotides, the CDR3 is TGCAGCGTTCGGGGGGAGTCTTACGAGCAGTACTTC.

The rearrangement uses TRBV6-2 or TRBV6-3 and TRBJ2-1, with D perhaps matching TRBD2 (5 bases). There are 14 residues in the CDR3. The V gene lost 8 bases and the J gene lost 1 base, with 12 bases spanning the gap. Per the germline V gene, CDR1 is MNHEY and CDR2 is SVGEGT. In nucleotides, the CDR3 is TGTGCCAGCGCGGGTGAGGAATCCTACAATGAGCAGTTCTTC. Translating gives CASAGEESYNEQFF.

The chain couples TRBV2 to TRBJ2-4; 8 bases are a match to TRBD2. The length of the CDR3 is 16 residues. V lost 6 bases, J lost 0 bases, and 7 bases stayed unmatched. The germline V gene has CDR1 SNHLY and CDR2 FYNNEI. The CDR3 protein is CASSELADVAKNIQYF. The CDR3 region has the DNA TGTGCCAGCAGCGAACTAGCGGACGTAGCCAAAAACATTCAGTACTTC.

V is TRBV12-3 or TRBV12-4 and J is TRBJ2-2; tentative D call: TRBD2 (5 bases). Deletions cut 6 bases from V and 1 base from J, with 12 bases between. The CDR3 covers 15 residues. CDR3 nucleotide sequence: TGTGCCAGCAGCCCGGCACGGGGGAACACCGGGGAGCTGTTTTTT. Protein product: CASSPARGNTGELFF.

This clonotype was counted ten times or more. This chain uses TRBV10-3 with TRBJ1-1; D may be TRBD1 (5 bases). Germline V gene data show CDR1 as ENHRY and CDR2 as SYGVKD. CDR3 length equals 14 residues. V was trimmed by 7 bases and J by 5 bases, leaving 17 bases between them. CDR3 coding DNA: TGTGCCATCAAACCCCCCTTGGGGGGGACTGAAGCTTTCTTT. Translated: CAIKPPLGGTEAFF.

This clonotype was observed at least ten times. The chain employs TRBV20-1 and TRBJ2-1, with 10 bases matching TRBD2. The junction had 5 bases not matched to a gene; V was cut back by 2 bases and J by 7 bases. This CDR3 comprises 14 residues. Germline V gives CDR1 DFQATT, CDR2 SNEGSKA (reference sequence). The CDR3 DNA reads TGCAGTGCTAGAAATAGCGGGGGGTTGAATGAGCAGTTCTTC. As protein: CSARNSGGLNEQFF.

The chain employs TRBV28 and TRBJ1-1, with no clear D. The CDR3 has 13 amino acids. Deletions cut 3 bases from V and 4 bases from J, with 9 bases between. Germline lookup yields CDR1 MDHEN and CDR2 SYDVKM. The CDR3 DNA sequence: TGTGCCAGCAGTTTGGGCCTCGGCACTGAAGCTTTCTTT. This gives the protein CASSLGLGTEAFF.